This TCR beta chain was recorded in a study of T cells after yellow fever vaccination. Study-wide findings and caveats: Sorted repertoires could include abundant contaminating clonotypes from bulk cells.

This clonotype was observed at least ten times. What it binds is not known. V lost 5 bases, J lost 5 bases, and 0 bases lay in between. The CDR3 spans 10 residues. The authors made TCR cDNA by 5'RACE template switching, adding a universal primer site and UMIs. TCRdb ran MiXCR on the 5' RACE reads and lists one entry per CDR3 protein. This table has some 600,000 distinct CDR3 sequences, more than 9% appearing once. This receptor was taken from a young man who received the YFV17D yellow fever vaccine. The chain employs TRBV12-3 or TRBV12-4 and TRBJ1-4; no reliable D call. The material sequenced was PBMCs, taken on the day of the yellow fever booster vaccination. The CDR3: CASSNEKLFF. The CDR3 DNA reads as TGTGCCAGCAGTAATGAAAAACTGTTTTTT.